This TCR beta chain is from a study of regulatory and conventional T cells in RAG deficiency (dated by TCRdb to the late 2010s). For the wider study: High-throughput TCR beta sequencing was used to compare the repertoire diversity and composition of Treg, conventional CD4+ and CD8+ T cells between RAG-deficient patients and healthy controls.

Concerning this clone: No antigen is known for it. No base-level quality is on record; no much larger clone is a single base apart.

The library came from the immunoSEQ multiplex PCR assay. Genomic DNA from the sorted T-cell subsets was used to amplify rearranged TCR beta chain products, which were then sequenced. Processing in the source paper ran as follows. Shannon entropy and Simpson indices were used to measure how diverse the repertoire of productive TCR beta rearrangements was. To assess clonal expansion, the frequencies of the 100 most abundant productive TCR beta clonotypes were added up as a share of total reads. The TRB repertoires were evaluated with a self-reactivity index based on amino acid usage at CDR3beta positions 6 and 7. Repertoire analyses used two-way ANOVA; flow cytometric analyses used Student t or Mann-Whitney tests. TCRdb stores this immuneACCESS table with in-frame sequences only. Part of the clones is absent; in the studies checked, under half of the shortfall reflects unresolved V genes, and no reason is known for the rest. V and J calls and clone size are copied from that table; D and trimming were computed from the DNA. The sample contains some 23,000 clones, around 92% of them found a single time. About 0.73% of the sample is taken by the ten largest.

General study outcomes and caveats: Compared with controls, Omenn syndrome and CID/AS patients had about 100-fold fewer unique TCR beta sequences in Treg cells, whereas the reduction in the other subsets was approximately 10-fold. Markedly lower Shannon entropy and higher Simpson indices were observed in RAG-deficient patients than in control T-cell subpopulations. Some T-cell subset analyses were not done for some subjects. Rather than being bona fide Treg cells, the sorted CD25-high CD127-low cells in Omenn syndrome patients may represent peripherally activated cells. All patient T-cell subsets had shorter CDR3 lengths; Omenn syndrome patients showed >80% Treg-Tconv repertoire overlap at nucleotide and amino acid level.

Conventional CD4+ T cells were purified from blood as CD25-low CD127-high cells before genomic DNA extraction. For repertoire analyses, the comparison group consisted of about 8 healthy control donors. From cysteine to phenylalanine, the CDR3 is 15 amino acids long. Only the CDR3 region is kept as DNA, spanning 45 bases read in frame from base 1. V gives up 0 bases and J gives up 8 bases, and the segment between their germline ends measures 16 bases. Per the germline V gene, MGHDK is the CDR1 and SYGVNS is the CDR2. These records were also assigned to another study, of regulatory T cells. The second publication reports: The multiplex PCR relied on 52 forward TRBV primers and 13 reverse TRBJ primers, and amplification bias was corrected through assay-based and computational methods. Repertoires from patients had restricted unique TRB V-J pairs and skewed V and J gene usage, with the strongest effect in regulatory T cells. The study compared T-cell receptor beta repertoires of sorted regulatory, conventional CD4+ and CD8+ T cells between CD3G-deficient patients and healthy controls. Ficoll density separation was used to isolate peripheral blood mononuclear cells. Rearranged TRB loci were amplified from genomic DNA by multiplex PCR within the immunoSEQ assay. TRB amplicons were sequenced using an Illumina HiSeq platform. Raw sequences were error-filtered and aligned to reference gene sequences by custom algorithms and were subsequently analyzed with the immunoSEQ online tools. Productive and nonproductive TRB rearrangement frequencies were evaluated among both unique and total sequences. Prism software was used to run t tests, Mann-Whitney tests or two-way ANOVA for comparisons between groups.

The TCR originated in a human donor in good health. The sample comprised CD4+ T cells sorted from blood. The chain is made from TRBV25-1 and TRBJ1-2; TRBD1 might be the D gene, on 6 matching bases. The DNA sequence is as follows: TGTGCCAGCAGTGAATACGGACGACAGGTGTCGGGCTACACCTTC. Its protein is CASSEYGRQVSGYTF.